The source of this T cell receptor (beta chain) is a study of cytomegalovirus exposure and HLA in healthy donors listed by TCRdb under 2017. The study in broad terms: According to an earlier analysis of a few hundred of the donors, about 179 million T cells yielded roughly 110 million unique TCR beta sequences and 276 Gb of sequence data. About 330 gigabases of sequencing data and roughly 81 million unique TCR sequences made up an early release that covered approximately 700 HLA-typed donors. Of the roughly 400 genotyped donors, over 65% fell in the genetic ancestry cluster associated with self-reported Caucasian donors. The study was designed to test whether signatures of past pathogen exposure could be identified by cataloging public T cell receptors. The study profiled the T cell repertoires of 550 to 700 subjects by immunosequencing and related them to cytomegalovirus serostatus. In addition to the first cohort of around 670 subjects, a separate validation cohort of 100 to 150 different subjects was used. To predict cytomegalovirus infection status, the study brought together high-throughput TCR immunosequencing, statistical association of individual TCRs with disease status, and machine learning. To study patterns of TCR occurrence, a later analysis re-analyzed previously published TCR beta repertoires from more than 550 donors and added high-resolution HLA genotyping. Rather than drawing on any new phenotypic data, the later analysis identified candidate immune exposures from TCR beta sequences and the way those sequences occurred across donors. An earlier analysis of some 600 of the donors applied high-throughput TCR beta sequencing to assess whether each TCR beta V gene segment acted as functional or pseudogenic. Donor age, sex, ethnicity and CMV serostatus were compiled alongside the repertoire data. In a later genetic analysis, genome-wide SNP genotypes for about 60% of the 666 donors were used, and that subset was treated as a discovery cohort. All discovery cohort repertoires had been generated using a single sequencing platform. Class I and class II HLA loci were covered by the typing at four-digit resolution. The number of donors typed differed by locus, with about 629-630 for A, B, C, DRB1 and DQB1, more than 500 for DQA1, 600 to 610 for DPA1, and approximately 470 for DPB1. Five DR-DQ haplotypes were handled as single units for association and clustering, since linkage in the cohort was strong. Among a few hundred genotyped donors of the cohort, an average of roughly 240,000 unique TCR beta nucleotide sequences were sequenced per donor, roughly a sixth of them non-productive.

For this clone: The specificity of this receptor is unknown. No base-level quality is on record; no much larger clone is a single base apart.

The junction shows trimming of 8 bases on V and 7 bases on J, and the gene matches do not reach 9 bases of it. The CDR3, cysteine through phenylalanine, is 14 amino acids long. Only the CDR3 part of the read is kept: 42 bases, read in frame from the first base. CDR1 is given as SGHTA and CDR2 as FQGTGA, both from the germline V gene. The library relied on the immunoSEQ multiplex PCR assay. A mixture of 60 forward primers for TCR Vbeta segments and 13 reverse primers for TCR Jbeta segments was used in the multiplex PCR. A multiplex PCR assay on genomic DNA amplified the CDR3 region of rearranged TCR beta genes. On the Illumina HiSeq System, the amplified TCR beta libraries were sequenced as 87-base-pair reads. In the source study's methods: A later analysis counted about 80 million unique TCR beta chains across the 670 or so repertoires, and some 11 million of these chains were shared by at least two donors. Raw reads were error-corrected and collapsed into unique sequences with a nearest-neighbor algorithm that merged closely related sequences to remove PCR and sequencing errors. Alignment of CDR3 sequences to IMGT reference sequences was used to assign V, D and J gene segments. Each retained sequence needed at least a six-nucleotide match to both a V gene segment and a J gene segment. A rearrangement counted as productive if the CDR3 had no stop codons and remained in frame with V and J, and every other rearrangement counted as non-productive. CDR3 was defined by IMGT convention, running from the second conserved V-encoded cysteine to the conserved J-encoded phenylalanine. The earlier analysis of some 540 of the donors excluded any sequence lacking an unambiguous match to a single V gene segment. An earlier analysis of 587 of the donors called V segments functional above 56.7% productive rearrangements and segregating when the between-donor standard deviation exceeded 5%. To diagnose cytomegalovirus status from the catalog of TCR beta chain sequences, a statistical classification framework was built. In a later analysis, TCR nucleotide sequences were compared against IMGT/GENE-DB human TR gene sequences so that V and J genes could be assigned. Using the TCRdist pipeline, a later analysis assigned CDR3 sequences along with most-parsimonious VDJ recombination scenarios. In a later analysis, each TCR beta chain was defined by its CDR3 amino acid sequence together with its V-gene family, and reads without a unique V-gene family were excluded. As a way to deal with suspected cross-contamination and a sequencing artifact, a later analysis dropped hundreds of nucleotide sequences that were highly shared and had low generation probability. A later analysis calculated a clonal expansion index for each public chain from normalized within-repertoire ranks of inferred template counts. In a later analysis, generation probabilities were computed with a VDJ recombination model fitted to out-of-frame rearrangements, and the resulting probabilities were checked against IGoR. In a later analysis, TCR-TCR, TCR-HLA and TCR-CMV co-occurrence was scored with hypergeometric tests, and a repertoire-size bias correction was applied to TCR pairs. In a later analysis, false discovery rates were estimated by permuting HLA or CMV assignments 20 times. In a later analysis, co-occurring TCRs were grouped using DBSCAN, and TCRdist sequence similarity was added for clustering within HLA-allele-positive subsets. For co-occurrence clustering, repertoires with fewer than 30,000 or more than 120,000 public chains were excluded, along with roughly five repertoires with anomalous nucleotide sharing. TCRdb provides this immuneACCESS table in a form limited to in-frame rearrangements. Some clones are lacking; in checked studies, under half of them reflect an unresolved V gene, and why the rest are absent is not known. The DNA was the basis for D and trimming; V, J and clone size are from that table. This sample comprises 200,000 to 250,000 clones, roughly 83% of them detected only once. The ten largest account for about 1.4% of the sample.

The cohort consisted of 600 to 750 healthy bone marrow donors. All cohort members were sampled while nominally healthy, although unrecorded immune exposures were likely present. The donor was CMV seronegative and belonged to the group of several hundred seronegative cohort members. A peripheral blood sample was collected from each donor, and TCR beta sequencing was performed on peripheral blood mononuclear cells. Genomic DNA extraction from the blood cell samples was performed with the Qiagen DNeasy Blood Extraction Kit. Study-wide findings and limitations: HLA typing was unavailable for some donors at each locus, so association tests used only the typed subset. In the study, around 150 TCR beta chains were listed as associated with cytomegalovirus. Across donors, most TCR sequences were observed very rarely, whereas some public TCRs were present in many individuals. For the cohort, immune exposure information was limited to CMV serostatus. Presence/absence analyses assumed roughly uniform sequencing depth across donors, an assumption that may not hold. In this cohort, only TCR beta chains were sequenced, and detectable features were limited by the absence of alpha or paired-chain data. A further reported finding was that TCR beta sequences accurately predicted the HLA-A and HLA-B alleles for most subjects in the first cohort. Compared with the roughly 700-donor mean, donors in an Asian-associated ancestry cluster had fewer N-insertions in productive TCRs, according to a later genetic analysis. Because counts were too low, about 17 rarely observed V segments, including chromosome 9 orphons, were excluded from the earlier analysis of some 540 of the donors. A cluster of highly shared sequence variants was judged likely to be a technical artifact of the sequencing pipeline. A later analysis reported that several top co-occurrence clusters appeared linked to parvovirus B19, influenza, CMV and Epstein-Barr virus. In both the original and validation cohorts, the classifier was reported to diagnose cytomegalovirus status with high specificity and sensitivity. In an earlier analysis of 500 to 650 of the donors, most TCR beta V segments appeared in productive rearrangements about 87% or about 30% of the time, broadly matching IMGT annotations. Some IMGT-functional V segments, including TRBV6-2 and TRBV6-3, could not be told apart with the 87-base-pair reads, so those segments were excluded. In a later analysis, HLA-associated TCR beta chains showed more clonal expansion and lower generation probabilities than non-associated chains that were equally common. A later analysis associated 17,000 or so TCR beta sequences with specific HLA alleles at a false discovery rate of 0.05. A later genetic analysis associated a missense DCLRE1C variant with V-gene and J-gene trimming of TCR beta chains, and an independent cohort replicated the association. A later analysis found that TCR association rates varied across HLA loci, with DRB1 alleles showing the most associated TCRs and HLA-C alleles the fewest. A few of the identified cytomegalovirus-associated TCR beta chains were confirmed in vitro to be specific for cytomegalovirus antigens. The authors suggested that the approach could potentially be generalized to other disease states and immunological phenotypes. When HLA alleles, especially DR and DQ, strongly co-occurred, TCR associations were difficult to assign to individual alleles. Most CMV-associated TCR beta chains appeared to be HLA-restricted in a later analysis, and the HLA associations seemed to be driven largely by CMV exposure. Linkage disequilibrium might explain the correlated functional status among segregating V segments, but an unknown experimental factor could not be excluded.

This TCR was sampled from a girl aged 5-17 years in good health and CMV-seronegative. The rearrangement joined TRBV7-3 to TRBJ2-2; 8 central nucleotides agree with TRBD1. Sequencing was performed on PBMCs. The nucleotides read TGTGCCAGCGCTATGGACAGGGCTGGCGGGGAGCTGTTTTTT. Its translation is CASAMDRAGGELFF. Beyond the CDR3, the reference TRBV7-3 and TRBJ2-2 genes provide the residues; the full variable domain reads: GAGVSQTPSNKVTEKGKYVELRCDPISGHTALYWYRQSLGQGPEFLIYFQGTGAADDSGLPNDRFFAVRPEGSVSTLKIQRTERGDSAVYLCASAMDRAGGELFFGEGSRLTVL.